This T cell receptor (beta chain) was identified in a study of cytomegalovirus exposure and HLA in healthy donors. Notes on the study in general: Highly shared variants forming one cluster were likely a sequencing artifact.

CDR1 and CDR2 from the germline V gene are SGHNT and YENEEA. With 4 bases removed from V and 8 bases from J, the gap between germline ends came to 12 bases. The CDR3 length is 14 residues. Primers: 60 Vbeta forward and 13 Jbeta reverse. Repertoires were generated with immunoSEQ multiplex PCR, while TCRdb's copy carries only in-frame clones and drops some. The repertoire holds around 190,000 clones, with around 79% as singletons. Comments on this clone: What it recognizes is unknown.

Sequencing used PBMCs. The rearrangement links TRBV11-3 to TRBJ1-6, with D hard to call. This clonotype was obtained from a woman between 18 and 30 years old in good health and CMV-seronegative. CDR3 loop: CASSSQGRDSPLHF. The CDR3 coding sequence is TGTGCCAGCAGCTCGCAAGGCCGGGATTCACCCCTCCACTTT. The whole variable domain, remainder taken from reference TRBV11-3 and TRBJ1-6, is EAGVVQSPRYKIIEKKQPVAFWCNPISGHNTLYWYLQNLGQGPELLIRYENEEAVDDSQLPKDRFSAERLKGVDSTLKIQPAELGDSAVYLCASSSQGRDSPLHFGNGTRLTVT.